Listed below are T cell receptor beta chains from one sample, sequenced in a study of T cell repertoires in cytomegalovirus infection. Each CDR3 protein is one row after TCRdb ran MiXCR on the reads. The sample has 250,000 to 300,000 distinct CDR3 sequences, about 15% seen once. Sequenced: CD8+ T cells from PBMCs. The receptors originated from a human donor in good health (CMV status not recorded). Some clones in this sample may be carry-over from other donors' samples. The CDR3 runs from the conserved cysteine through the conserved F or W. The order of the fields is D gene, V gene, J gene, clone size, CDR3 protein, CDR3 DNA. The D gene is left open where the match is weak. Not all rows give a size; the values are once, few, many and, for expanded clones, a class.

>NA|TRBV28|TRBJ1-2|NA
CASSLLQGYGYGYTF
TGTGCCAGCAGTTTGTTGCAGGGCTATGGCTATGGCTACACCTTC
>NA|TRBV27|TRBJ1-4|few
CASSPRYRTNEKLFF
TGTGCCAGCAGTCCCCGGTACAGGACGAATGAAAAACTGTTTTTT
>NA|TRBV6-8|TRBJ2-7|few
CASKPGPRTYEQYF
TGTGCCAGTAAACCGGGACCCCGAACCTACGAGCAGTACTTC
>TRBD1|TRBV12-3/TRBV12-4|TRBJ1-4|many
CASRRETGGTNEKLFF
TGTGCCAGCAGAAGAGAGACAGGGGGCACTAATGAAAAACTGTTTTTT
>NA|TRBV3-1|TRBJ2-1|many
CASSQGNEQFF
TGTGCCAGCAGCCAAGGCAATGAGCAGTTCTTC
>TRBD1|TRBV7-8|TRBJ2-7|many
CASSLANGQASYEQYF
TGTGCCAGCAGCTTAGCGAATGGACAGGCGTCCTACGAGCAGTACTTC
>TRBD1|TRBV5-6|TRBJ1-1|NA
CASSYGQGRTFF
TGTGCCAGCAGCTACGGACAGGGGCGAACTTTCTTT
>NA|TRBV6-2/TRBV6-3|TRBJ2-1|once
CASSWPGNEQFF
TGTGCCAGCAGTTGGCCGGGAAATGAGCAGTTCTTC
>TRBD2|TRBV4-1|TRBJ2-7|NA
CASSQTSGGSYEQYF
TGCGCCAGCAGCCAGACTAGCGGGGGGAGCTACGAGCAGTACTTC
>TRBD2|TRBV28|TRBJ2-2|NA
CASSLGGLAGNTGELFF
TGTGCCAGCAGTTTAGGCGGACTAGCGGGTAACACCGGGGAGCTGTTTTTT
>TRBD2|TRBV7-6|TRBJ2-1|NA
CASSPYPREGSPGEQFF
TGTGCCAGCAGCCCATACCCCCGGGAGGGAAGCCCTGGTGAGCAGTTCTTC
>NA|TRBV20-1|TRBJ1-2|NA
CSVGRGPLDYGYTF
TGCAGTGTCGGGCGTGGACCATTAGACTATGGCTACACCTTC
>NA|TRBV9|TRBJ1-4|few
CASSPRAGEGEKLFF
TGTGCCAGCAGCCCCCGGGCAGGGGAAGGTGAAAAACTGTTTTTT